This TCR beta chain was found in a study of T cells in Graves' hyperthyroidism and ophthalmopathy. Disease duration under 2 months; hyperthyroidism patients were aged 18 to 65. Uncontrolled infection, other autoimmune disease, pregnancy or lactation excluded patients. Every diagnosis used clinical symptoms, serum thyroxine and TRAb, thyroid ultrasound and orbital computed tomography. Blood was obtained at the first hyperthyroidism diagnosis, which preceded any ophthalmopathy symptoms. J gave up 4 bases and V 2 bases, and 7 bases lay outside the gene matches. The CDR3 runs 16 residues. Germline assignment: CDR1 MNHEY and CDR2 SVGAGI. In this sample, this clonotype turned up many times. Amplified TCR beta CDR3 regions derived from RNA transcripts. First-round RT-PCR targeting the TCR CDR3 was performed with the HTBI primer set. A single record per CDR3 protein comes from TCRdb applying MiXCR to the multiplex PCR reads. The data show a few hundred thousand distinct CDR3 sequences, roughly 15% seen once.

Sequencing used blood. This TCR was recovered from a woman between 35 and 50 years old with Graves' hyperthyroidism that later progressed to Graves' ophthalmopathy. The V and J genes are TRBV6-5 and TRBJ1-5; 8 bases map to TRBD1. The CDR3 spells CASSYGRQGYNQPQHF. For the CDR3, the DNA is TGTGCCAGCAGTTACGGACGACAGGGGTATAATCAGCCCCAGCATTTT.